Listed here is a single T cell receptor (beta chain). The antigen is undetermined. The sample comes from a study of radiotherapy plus CTLA-4 blockade in lung cancer. Study-level information: Of all patients, around 20% responded objectively and approximately 31% showed disease control.

Method: immunoSEQ multiplex PCR; TCRdb's copy keeps in-frame clones and lacks some. The repertoire holds roughly 85,000 clones, around 84% seen once, with around 17% in the top ten. Study results and limitations: Early blood T cell clone changes and increased post-radiation serum interferon-beta were reportedly the strongest response predictors.

The ends were cut back, 7 bases at V and 1 base at J, with 7 bases in the middle. The CDR3 is 11 amino acids. Germline V lookup: CDR1 DFQATT, CDR2 SNEGSKA (reference sequence). CTLA-4 blockade using ipilimumab, together with focal radiation, was received by patients with chemo-refractory metastatic non-small-cell lung cancer. The rearrangement joins TRBV20-1 to TRBJ1-1; no definite D call. The sequence was collected from a human donor with non-small cell lung cancer that progressed on radiotherapy plus ipilimumab. The material sequenced was peripheral blood, taken from a patient treated with radiotherapy plus ipilimumab. The CDR3 coding sequence is TGCAGTGAGGGAAAGAACACTGAAGCTTTCTTT. Protein sequence: CSEGKNTEAFF.